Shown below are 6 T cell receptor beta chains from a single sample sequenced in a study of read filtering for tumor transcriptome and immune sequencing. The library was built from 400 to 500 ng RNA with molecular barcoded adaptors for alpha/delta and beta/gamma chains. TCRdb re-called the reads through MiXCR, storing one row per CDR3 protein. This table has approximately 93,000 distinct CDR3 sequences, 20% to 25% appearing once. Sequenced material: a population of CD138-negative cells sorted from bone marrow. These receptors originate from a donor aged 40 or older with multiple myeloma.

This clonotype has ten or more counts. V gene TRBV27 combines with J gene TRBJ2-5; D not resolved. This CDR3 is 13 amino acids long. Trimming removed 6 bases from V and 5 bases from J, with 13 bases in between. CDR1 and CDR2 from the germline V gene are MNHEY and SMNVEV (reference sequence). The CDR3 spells CASSYQFGETQYF. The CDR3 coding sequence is TGTGCCAGCAGCTATCAGTTCGGGGAGACCCAGTACTTC.

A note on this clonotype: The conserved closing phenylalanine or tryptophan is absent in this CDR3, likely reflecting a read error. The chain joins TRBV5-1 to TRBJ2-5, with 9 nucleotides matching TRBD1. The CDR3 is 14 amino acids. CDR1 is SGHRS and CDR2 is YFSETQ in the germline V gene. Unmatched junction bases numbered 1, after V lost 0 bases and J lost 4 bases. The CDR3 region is CASSLAGQGETQYC. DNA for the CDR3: TGCGCCAGCAGCTTGGCGGGACAGGGAGAGACCCAGTACTGC.

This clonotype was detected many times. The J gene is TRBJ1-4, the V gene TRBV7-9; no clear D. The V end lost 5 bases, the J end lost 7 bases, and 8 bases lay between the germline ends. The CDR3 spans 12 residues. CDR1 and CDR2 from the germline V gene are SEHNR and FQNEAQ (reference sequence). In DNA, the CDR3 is TGTGCCAGCAGCCCCGCGACTGAAAAACTGTTTTTT. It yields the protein CASSPATEKLFF.

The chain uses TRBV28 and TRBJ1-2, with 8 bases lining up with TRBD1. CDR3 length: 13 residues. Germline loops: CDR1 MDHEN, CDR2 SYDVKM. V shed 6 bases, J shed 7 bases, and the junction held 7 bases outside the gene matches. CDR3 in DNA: TGTGCCAGCAGCCGTGGACAGGGTCCTGGCTACACCTTC. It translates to CASSRGQGPGYTF.

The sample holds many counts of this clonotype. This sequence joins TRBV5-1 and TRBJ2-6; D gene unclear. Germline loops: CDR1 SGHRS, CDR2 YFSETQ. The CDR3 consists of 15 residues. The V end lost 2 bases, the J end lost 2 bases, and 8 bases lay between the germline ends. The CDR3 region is CASSFDVTGANVLTF. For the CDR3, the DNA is TGCGCCAGCAGCTTTGACGTAACTGGGGCCAACGTCCTGACTTTC.

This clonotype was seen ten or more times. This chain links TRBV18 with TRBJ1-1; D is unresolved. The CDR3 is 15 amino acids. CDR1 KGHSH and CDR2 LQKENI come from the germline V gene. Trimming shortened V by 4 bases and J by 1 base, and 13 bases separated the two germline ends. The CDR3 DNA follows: TGTGCCAGCTCACTCCCCATGGGCCGGAACACTGAAGCTTTCTTT. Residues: CASSLPMGRNTEAFF.